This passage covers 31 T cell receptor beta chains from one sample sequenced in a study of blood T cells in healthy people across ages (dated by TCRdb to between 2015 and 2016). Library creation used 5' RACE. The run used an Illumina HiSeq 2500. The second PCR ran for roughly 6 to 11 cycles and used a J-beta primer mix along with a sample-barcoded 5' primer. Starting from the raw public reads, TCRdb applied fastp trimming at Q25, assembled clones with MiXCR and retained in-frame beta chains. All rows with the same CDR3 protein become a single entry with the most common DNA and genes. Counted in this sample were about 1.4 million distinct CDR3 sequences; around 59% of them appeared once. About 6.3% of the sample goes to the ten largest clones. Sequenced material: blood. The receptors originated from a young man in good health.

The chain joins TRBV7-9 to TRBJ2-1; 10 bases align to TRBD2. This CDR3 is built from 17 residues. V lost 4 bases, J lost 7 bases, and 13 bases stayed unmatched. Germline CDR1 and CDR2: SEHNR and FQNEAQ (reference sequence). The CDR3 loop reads CASSSSLLAGVRNEQFF. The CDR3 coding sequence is TGTGCCAGCAGCTCCAGCCTGCTAGCGGGAGTCCGAAATGAGCAGTTCTTC.

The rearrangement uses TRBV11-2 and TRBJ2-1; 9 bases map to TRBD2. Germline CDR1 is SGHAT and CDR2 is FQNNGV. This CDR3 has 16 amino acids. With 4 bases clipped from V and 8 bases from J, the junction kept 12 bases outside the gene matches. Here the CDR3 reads CASSYPGSGRLDEQFF. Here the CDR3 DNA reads TGTGCCAGCAGCTACCCGGGGAGCGGGAGGCTCGATGAGCAGTTCTTC. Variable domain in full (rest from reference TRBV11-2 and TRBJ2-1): EAGVAQSPRYKIIEKRQSVAFWCNPISGHATLYWYQQILGQGPKLLIQFQNNGVVDDSQLPKDRFSAERLKGVDSTLKIQPAKLEDSAVYLCASSYPGSGRLDEQFFGPGTRLTVL.

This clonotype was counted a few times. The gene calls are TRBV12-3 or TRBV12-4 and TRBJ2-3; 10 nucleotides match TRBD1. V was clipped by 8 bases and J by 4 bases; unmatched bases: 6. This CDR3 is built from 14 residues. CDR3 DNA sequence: TGTGCCAGCCGAGACGGGACAGGGGCAGATACGCAGTATTTT. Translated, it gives CASRDGTGADTQYF.

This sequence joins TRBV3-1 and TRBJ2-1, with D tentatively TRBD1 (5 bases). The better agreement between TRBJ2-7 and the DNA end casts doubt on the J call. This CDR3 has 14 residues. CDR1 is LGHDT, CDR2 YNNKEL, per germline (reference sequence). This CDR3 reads CASSQVFGHNEQYF. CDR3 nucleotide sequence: TGTGCCAGCAGCCAAGTGTTCGGACACAATGAGCAGTACTTC.

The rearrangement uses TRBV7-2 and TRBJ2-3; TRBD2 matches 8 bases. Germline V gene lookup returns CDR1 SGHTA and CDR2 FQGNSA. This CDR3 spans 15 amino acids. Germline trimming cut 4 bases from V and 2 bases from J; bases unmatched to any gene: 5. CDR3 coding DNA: TGTGCCAGCAGCTCCGGGGGGGCTAACACAGATACGCAGTATTTT. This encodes CASSSGGANTDTQYF.

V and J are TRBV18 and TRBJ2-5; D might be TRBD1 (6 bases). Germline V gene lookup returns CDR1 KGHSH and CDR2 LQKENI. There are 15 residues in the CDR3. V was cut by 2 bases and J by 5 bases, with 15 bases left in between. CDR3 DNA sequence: TGTGCCAGCTCACCATACCCGACAGGACTGGAGACCCAGTACTTC. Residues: CASSPYPTGLETQYF.

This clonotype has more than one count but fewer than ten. The CDR3 here is CASSQDLWEGTQYF. The CDR3 bases are TGCGCCAGCAGCCAGGATTTGTGGGAGGGTACGCAGTATTTT. The rearrangement links TRBV4-3 to TRBJ2-3, with TRBD2 matching 7 bases. V dropped 3 bases and J dropped 8; count of bases not matched to a gene: 8. There are 14 residues in the CDR3. The germline V gene has CDR1 LGHNA and CDR2 YSLEER.

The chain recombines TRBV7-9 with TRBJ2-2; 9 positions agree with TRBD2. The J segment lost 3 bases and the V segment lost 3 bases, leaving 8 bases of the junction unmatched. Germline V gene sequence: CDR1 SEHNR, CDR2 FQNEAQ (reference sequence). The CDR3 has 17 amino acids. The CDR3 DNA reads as TGTGCCAGCAGCTTTAAAGGTAGCGGGAGATACACCGGGGAGCTGTTTTTT. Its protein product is CASSFKGSGRYTGELFF.

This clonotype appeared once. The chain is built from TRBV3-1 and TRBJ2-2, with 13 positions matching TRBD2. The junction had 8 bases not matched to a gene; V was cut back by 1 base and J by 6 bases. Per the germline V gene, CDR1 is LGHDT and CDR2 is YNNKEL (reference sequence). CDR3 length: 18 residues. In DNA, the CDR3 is TGTGCCAGCAGCCAAGGAGCGACTAGCGGGAGGATTGCCGGGGAGCTGTTTTTT. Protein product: CASSQGATSGRIAGELFF.

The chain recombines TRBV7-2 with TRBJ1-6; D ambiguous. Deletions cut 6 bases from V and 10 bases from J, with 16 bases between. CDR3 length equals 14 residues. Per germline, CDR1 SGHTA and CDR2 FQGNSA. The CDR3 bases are TGTGCCAGCAGAACGACGGGCCTGGGGTCACCCCTCCACTTT. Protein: CASRTTGLGSPLHF.

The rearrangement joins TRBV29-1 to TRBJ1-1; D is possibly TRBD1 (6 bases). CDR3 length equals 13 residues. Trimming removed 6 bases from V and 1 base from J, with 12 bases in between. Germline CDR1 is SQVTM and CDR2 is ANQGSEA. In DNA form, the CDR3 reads TGCAGCGTCCCGGTGGGGGCGAACACTGAAGCTTTCTTT. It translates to CSVPVGANTEAFF.

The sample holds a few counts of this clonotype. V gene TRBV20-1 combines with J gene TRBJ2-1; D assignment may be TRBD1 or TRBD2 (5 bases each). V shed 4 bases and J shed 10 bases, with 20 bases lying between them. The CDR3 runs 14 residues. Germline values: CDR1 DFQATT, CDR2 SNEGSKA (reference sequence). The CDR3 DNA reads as TGCAGTGCTAAGTCTTCCGGGACCCACGGAGAGCAGTTCTTC. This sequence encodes CSAKSSGTHGEQFF.

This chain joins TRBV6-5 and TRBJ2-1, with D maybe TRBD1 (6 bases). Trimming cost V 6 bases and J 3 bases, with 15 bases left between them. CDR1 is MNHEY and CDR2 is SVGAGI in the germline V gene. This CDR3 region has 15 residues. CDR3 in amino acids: CASSHPGHGYNEQFF. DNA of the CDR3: TGTGCCAGCAGCCACCCGGGACATGGCTACAATGAGCAGTTCTTC.

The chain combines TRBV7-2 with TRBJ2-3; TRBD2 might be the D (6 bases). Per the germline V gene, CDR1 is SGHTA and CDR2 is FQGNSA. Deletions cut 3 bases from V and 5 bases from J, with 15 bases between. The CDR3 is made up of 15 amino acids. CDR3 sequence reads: CASSLGTGRLDTQYF. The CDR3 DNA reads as TGTGCCAGCAGCTTGGGGACTGGCCGTTTAGATACGCAGTATTTT.

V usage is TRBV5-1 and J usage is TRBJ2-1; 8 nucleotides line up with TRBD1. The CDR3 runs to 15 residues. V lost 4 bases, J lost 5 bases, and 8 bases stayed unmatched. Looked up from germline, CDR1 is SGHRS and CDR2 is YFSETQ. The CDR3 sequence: CASSLRQGYDNEQFF. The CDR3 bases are TGCGCCAGCAGCCTACGACAGGGGTACGACAATGAGCAGTTCTTC.

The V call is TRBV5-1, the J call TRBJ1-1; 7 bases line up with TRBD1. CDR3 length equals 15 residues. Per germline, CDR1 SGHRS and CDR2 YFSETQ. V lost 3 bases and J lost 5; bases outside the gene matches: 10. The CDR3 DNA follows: TGCGCCAGCAGCTCTGGGACAGAGAGTACAACTGAAGCTTTCTTT. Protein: CASSSGTESTTEAFF.

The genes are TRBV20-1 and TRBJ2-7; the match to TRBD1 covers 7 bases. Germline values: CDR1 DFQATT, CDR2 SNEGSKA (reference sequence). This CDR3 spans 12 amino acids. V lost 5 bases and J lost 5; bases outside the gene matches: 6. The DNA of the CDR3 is TGCAGTGCTCTGAACAGGGGTGACGAGCAGTACTTC. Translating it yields CSALNRGDEQYF.

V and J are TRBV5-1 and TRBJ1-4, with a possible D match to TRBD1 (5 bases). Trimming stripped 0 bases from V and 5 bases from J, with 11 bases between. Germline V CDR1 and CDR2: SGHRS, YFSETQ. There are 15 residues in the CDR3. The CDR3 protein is CASSLEGEVNEKLFF. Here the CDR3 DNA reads TGCGCCAGCAGCTTGGAAGGGGAGGTAAATGAAAAACTGTTTTTT.

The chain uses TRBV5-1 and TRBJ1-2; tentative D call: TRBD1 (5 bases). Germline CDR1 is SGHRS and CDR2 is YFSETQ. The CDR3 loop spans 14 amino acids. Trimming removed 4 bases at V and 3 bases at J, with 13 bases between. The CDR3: CASSRDGSDYGYTF. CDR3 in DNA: TGCGCCAGCAGCCGGGACGGGAGTGACTATGGCTACACCTTC.

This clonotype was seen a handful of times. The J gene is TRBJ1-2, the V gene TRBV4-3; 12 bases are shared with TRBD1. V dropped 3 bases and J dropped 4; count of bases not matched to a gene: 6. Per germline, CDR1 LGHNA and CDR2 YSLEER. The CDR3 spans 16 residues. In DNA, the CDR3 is TGCGCCAGCAGCCACCCAGGGACAGGGGGCGCCTATGGCTACACCTTC. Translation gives CASSHPGTGGAYGYTF.

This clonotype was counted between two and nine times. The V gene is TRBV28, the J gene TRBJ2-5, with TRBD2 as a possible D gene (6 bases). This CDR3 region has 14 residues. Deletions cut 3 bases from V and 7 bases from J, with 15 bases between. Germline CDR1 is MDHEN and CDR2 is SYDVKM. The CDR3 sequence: CASSLPGGIGTQYF. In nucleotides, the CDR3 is TGTGCCAGCAGTTTGCCCGGAGGGATCGGGACCCAGTACTTC.

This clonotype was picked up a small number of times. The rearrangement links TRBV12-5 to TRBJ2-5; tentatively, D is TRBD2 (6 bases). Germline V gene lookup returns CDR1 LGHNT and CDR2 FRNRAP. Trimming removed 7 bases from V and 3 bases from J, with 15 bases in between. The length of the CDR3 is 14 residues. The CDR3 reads CASAWGGDEETQYF. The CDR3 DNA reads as TGTGCTAGTGCCTGGGGCGGGGACGAAGAGACCCAGTACTTC.

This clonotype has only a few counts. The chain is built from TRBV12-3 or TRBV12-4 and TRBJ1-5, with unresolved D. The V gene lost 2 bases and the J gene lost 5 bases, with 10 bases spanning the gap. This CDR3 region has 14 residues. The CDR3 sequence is CASSLQGRDQPQHF. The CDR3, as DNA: TGTGCCAGCAGTTTACAAGGTCGGGATCAGCCCCAGCATTTT.

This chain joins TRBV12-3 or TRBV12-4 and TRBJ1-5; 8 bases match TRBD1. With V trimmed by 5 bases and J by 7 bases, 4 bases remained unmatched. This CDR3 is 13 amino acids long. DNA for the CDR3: TGTGCCAGCAGTCAGGGGGCGGGACAGCCCCAGCATTTT. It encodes CASSQGAGQPQHF.

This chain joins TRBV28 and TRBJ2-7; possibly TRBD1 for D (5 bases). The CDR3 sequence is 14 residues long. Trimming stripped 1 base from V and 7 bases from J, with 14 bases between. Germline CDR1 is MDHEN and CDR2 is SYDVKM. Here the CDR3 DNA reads TGTGCCAGCAGTTTATCCGAGGCAGGGCCTGAGCAGTACTTC. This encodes CASSLSEAGPEQYF.

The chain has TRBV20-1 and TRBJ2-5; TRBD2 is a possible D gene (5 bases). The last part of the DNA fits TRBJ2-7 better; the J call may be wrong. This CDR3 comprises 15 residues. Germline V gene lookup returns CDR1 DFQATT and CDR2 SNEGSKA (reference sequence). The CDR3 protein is CSAREGSSRLYEQYF. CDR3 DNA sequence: TGCAGTGCTAGAGAGGGGTCTAGCAGACTATACGAGCAGTACTTC.

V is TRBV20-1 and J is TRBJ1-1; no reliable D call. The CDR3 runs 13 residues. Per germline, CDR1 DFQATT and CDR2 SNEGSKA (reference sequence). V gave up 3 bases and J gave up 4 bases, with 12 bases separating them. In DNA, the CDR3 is TGCAGTGCTAGTTCACAGCTGGGCACTGAAGCTTTCTTT. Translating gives CSASSQLGTEAFF.

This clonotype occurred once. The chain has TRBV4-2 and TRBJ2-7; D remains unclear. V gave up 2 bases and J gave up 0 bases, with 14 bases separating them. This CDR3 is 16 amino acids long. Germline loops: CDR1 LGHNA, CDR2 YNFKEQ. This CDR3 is CASSQSSDGRSYEQYF. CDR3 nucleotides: TGTGCCAGCAGCCAATCTTCGGACGGCCGCTCCTACGAGCAGTACTTC.

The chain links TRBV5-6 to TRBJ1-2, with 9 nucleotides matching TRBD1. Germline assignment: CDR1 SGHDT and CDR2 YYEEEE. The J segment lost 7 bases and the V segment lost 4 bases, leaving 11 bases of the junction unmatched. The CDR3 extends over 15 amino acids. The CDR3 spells CASSDWTGDYSGYTF. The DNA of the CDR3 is TGTGCCAGCAGCGATTGGACAGGGGACTATTCTGGCTACACCTTC.

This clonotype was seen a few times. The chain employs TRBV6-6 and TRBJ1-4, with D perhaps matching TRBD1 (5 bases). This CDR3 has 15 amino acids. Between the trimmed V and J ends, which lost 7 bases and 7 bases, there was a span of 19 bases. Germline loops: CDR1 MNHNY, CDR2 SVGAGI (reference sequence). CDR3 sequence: CASTFPGSGSEKLFF. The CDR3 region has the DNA TGTGCCAGCACCTTCCCTGGTTCAGGGAGTGAAAAACTGTTTTTT.

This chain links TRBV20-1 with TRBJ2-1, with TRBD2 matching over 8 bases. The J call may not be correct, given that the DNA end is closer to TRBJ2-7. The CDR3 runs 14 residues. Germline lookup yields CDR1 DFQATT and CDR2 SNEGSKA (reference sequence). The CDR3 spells CSARAGGYYNEQYF. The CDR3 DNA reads TGCAGTGCTAGGGCGGGGGGATACTACAATGAGCAGTACTTC.